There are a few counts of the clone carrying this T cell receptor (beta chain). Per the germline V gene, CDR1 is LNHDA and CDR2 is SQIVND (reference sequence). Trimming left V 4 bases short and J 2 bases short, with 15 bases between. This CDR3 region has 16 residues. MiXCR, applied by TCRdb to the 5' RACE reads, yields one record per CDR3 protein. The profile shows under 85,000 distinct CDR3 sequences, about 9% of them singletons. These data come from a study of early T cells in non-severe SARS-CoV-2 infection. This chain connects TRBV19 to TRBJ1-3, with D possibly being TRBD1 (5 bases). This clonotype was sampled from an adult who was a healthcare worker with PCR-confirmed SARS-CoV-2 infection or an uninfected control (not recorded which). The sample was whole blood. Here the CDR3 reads CASSTTLAGPGNTIYF. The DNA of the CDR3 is TGTGCCAGTAGTACGACCCTCGCAGGGCCTGGAAACACCATATATTTT.